Listed here are 15 T cell receptor beta chains from one sample, sequenced in a study of blood T cell repertoires in COVID-19. Profiled with immunoSEQ multiplex PCR; TCRdb holds only in-frame clones, not every one. The sample has a few hundred thousand clones, around 85% seen once. The specimen sequenced was peripheral blood. All receptors derive from a woman aged 70 to 79 with acute or convalescent COVID-19.

This clone was seen only a few times. This sequence joins TRBV10-3 and TRBJ2-5; possibly TRBD1 for D (7 bases). Germline CDR1 ENHRY, CDR2 SYGVKD. There are 12 residues in the CDR3. V gave up 11 bases and J gave up 4 bases, with 14 bases separating them. CDR3 coding DNA: TGTGCCGTCCAGGGGGGTGGAGAGACCCAGTACTTC. Protein product: CAVQGGGETQYF.

The chain combines TRBV7-3 with TRBJ1-1; a possible D gene is TRBD1 (6 bases). The ends were cut back, 6 bases at V and 0 bases at J, with 11 bases in the middle. The CDR3 runs 14 residues. Per the germline V gene, CDR1 is SGHTA and CDR2 is FQGTGA. The CDR3 DNA reads TGTGCCAGCAGGTCGGGACACCTGAACACTGAAGCTTTCTTT. It translates to CASRSGHLNTEAFF.

This rearrangement joins TRBV7-9 to TRBJ2-2, with 9 bases that match TRBD2. The CDR3 covers 16 residues. V dropped 2 bases and J dropped 4; count of bases not matched to a gene: 5. Germline values: CDR1 SEHNR, CDR2 FQNEAQ (reference sequence). The CDR3 nucleotides are TGTGCCAGCAGCTTACTGGGACTAGCCGCCACCGGGGAGCTGTTTTTT. Protein sequence: CASSLLGLAATGELFF.

The chain joins TRBV18 to TRBJ1-4; 9 bases are a match to TRBD1. V lost 6 bases to trimming and J lost 7 bases; unmatched junction nucleotides: 9. The CDR3 has 15 residues. CDR1 KGHSH and CDR2 LQKENI come from the germline V gene. CDR3 DNA sequence: TGTGCCAGCTCCCACACCGGGACAGGGAGTGAAAAACTGTTTTTT. It is translated as CASSHTGTGSEKLFF.

The genes are TRBV5-1 and TRBJ2-5; 8 bases map to TRBD1. V dropped 0 bases and J dropped 5; count of bases not matched to a gene: 3. CDR1 and CDR2 from the germline V gene are SGHRS and YFSETQ. This CDR3 contains 14 residues. The CDR3 DNA reads TGCGCCAGCAGCTTGGGGAACAGGGGGGAGACCCAGTACTTC. Protein product: CASSLGNRGETQYF.

The CDR3 region is CASSQATRVTEAFF. The DNA of the CDR3 is TGTGCCAGCAGCCAAGCTACTAGGGTCACTGAAGCTTTCTTT. The chain combines TRBV3-1 (or the pseudogene TRBV3-2) with TRBJ1-1; no clear D. The CDR3 sequence is 14 residues long. Germline-derived CDR1 and CDR2 are LGHDT and YNNKEL (reference sequence). Trimming shortened V by 1 base and J by 4 bases, and 10 bases separated the two germline ends.

This clone was observed a handful of times. This chain links TRBV9 with TRBJ1-6, with 8 bases lining up with TRBD1. CDR1 is SGDLS, CDR2 YYNGEE, per germline. The ends lost 5 bases at V and 10 bases at J; junction bases unmatched: 8. CDR3 size: 14 residues. The CDR3 sequence is CASSPGTGASPLHF. The CDR3 bases are TGTGCCAGCAGTCCCGGGACAGGTGCCTCACCCCTCCACTTT.

The rearrangement links TRBV9 to TRBJ1-2; 12 positions match TRBD1. Germline CDR1 reads SGDLS; CDR2 reads YYNGEE. The ends lost 2 bases at V and 8 bases at J; junction bases unmatched: 1. The CDR3 covers 13 residues. The CDR3 sequence: CASSVGTGGGYTF. CDR3 in DNA: TGTGCCAGCAGCGTCGGGACAGGGGGCGGCTACACCTTC.

This chain uses TRBV5-1 with TRBJ2-7, with D perhaps TRBD1 (5 bases). The CDR3 is 13 residues long. The V end lost 0 bases, the J end lost 4 bases, and 8 bases lay between the germline ends. Looked up from germline, CDR1 is SGHRS and CDR2 is YFSETQ. The CDR3: CASSLAGQYEQYF. The CDR3 coding sequence is TGCGCCAGCAGCTTGGCAGGGCAATACGAGCAGTACTTC.

The V and J genes are TRBV6-5 and TRBJ1-1, with 8 positions matching TRBD1. The CDR3 is 13 amino acids. Germline CDR1 MNHEY, CDR2 SVGAGI. Trimming at V came to 7 bases and at J to 7 bases, leaving 8 bases not matched to a gene. This CDR3 is CASTTGTGLEAFF. The CDR3 region has the DNA TGTGCCAGCACCACCGGGACAGGACTTGAAGCTTTCTTT.

This rearrangement joins TRBV19 to TRBJ2-5; 7 nucleotides agree with TRBD2. This CDR3 spans 13 amino acids. V gave up 7 bases and J gave up 3 bases; unmatched junction bases: 5. Germline V CDR1 and CDR2: LNHDA, SQIVND (reference sequence). The CDR3 spells CASNTGREETQYF. CDR3 sequence (DNA): TGTGCCAGTAATACGGGGAGGGAAGAGACCCAGTACTTC.

The CDR3: CASSQIRVGLGEAFF. For the CDR3, the DNA is TGTGCCAGCAGCCAGATCCGGGTGGGTTTGGGTGAAGCTTTCTTT. The chain is built from TRBV3-1 (or the pseudogene TRBV3-2) and TRBJ1-1; D is uncertain. V lost 3 bases, J lost 7 bases, and 18 bases lay in between. The CDR3 is 15 residues long. Germline CDR1 reads LGHDT; CDR2 reads YNNKEL (reference sequence).

The J gene is TRBJ2-5, the V gene TRBV27, with D possibly matching TRBD1 (6 bases). The length of the CDR3 is 16 residues. V was pared by 5 bases and J by 4 bases, with 20 bases between. CDR1 MNHEY and CDR2 SMNVEV come from the germline V gene (reference sequence). The CDR3 nucleotides read TGTGCCAGCAGTGGACGTGTACAGGGAAACGGAGAGACCCAGTACTTC. The encoded protein is CASSGRVQGNGETQYF.

The chain couples TRBV13 to TRBJ2-3, with TRBD2 as a possible D gene (5 bases). CDR1 and CDR2 from the germline V gene are PRHDT and FYEKMQ (reference sequence). The CDR3 runs to 15 residues. V was trimmed by 5 bases and J by 2 bases, leaving 14 bases between them. CDR3 sequence (DNA): TGTGCCAGCAGCCTGCGGACTCCAGCCACAGATACGCAGTATTTT. It is translated as CASSLRTPATDTQYF.

The chain has TRBV12-3 or TRBV12-4 and TRBJ2-7, with D possibly TRBD1 on 5 matching bases. The V end was cut by 2 bases, the J end by 7 bases, with 12 bases between. This CDR3 has 13 residues. The CDR3: CASSLWGSAEQYF. The CDR3, as DNA: TGTGCCAGCAGTTTATGGGGCAGTGCTGAGCAGTACTTC.